The source of this TCR beta chain is a study of cytomegalovirus exposure and HLA in healthy donors (dated by TCRdb to 2017 to 2019). The study in broad terms: The 550 to 750 repertoires of the first cohort and the 110 or so validation repertoires were produced on the same platform, according to a later analysis. The study aimed to test whether cataloging public T cell receptors could reveal signatures of past pathogen exposure. A separate validation cohort of roughly 110 different subjects was used in addition to the approximately 610-subject first cohort. To predict cytomegalovirus infection status, the study brought together high-throughput TCR immunosequencing, statistical association of individual TCRs with disease status, and machine learning. Overall results and qualifications from the work: A later analysis lacked HLA typing for the validation cohort, so it scored co-occurrence in that cohort across all 130 or so repertoires. The classifier was reported to diagnose cytomegalovirus status with high specificity and sensitivity in both the original and validation cohorts. The authors suggested that the approach could potentially be generalized to other disease states and immunological phenotypes. Most TCR sequences were seen in very few donors, while some public TCRs were found in many individuals. The study listed 150 to 200 TCR beta chains as associated with cytomegalovirus. Subsequent analysis determined that TCRs grouped into clusters in the first cohort also showed a tendency toward co-occurrence across the 90 to 150 validation repertoires, and approximately 93% of cluster scores exceeded 0. Three of the identified cytomegalovirus-associated TCR beta chains were confirmed in vitro to be specific for cytomegalovirus antigens.

For this chain, trimming is 5 bases at the V end and 1 base at the J end, and the number of junction bases without a gene match is 11. The germline V gene (reference sequence) gives CDR1 as LNHDA and CDR2 as SQIVND. Including the terminal cysteine and phenylalanine, the CDR3 comprises 17 residues. Only the CDR3 region is kept as DNA, spanning 51 bases read in frame from base 1. About this clone: It lacks a known antigen. One base away there is no much larger clone; base qualities are not given.

Separate from the approximately 690-subject first cohort, the validation cohort of 120 subjects was the group to which the donors belonged. Library prep was done by the immunoSEQ multiplex PCR assay. In the paper's pipeline: To diagnose cytomegalovirus status from the catalog of TCR beta chain sequences, a statistical classification framework was built. Sourced from immuneACCESS, this table was stored by TCRdb with only in-frame sequences that have V and J called. A share of the clones is absent; for the studies checked, an unresolved V gene accounts for under half, and the remainder has no known explanation. That table supplies the V and J calls and clone size; D and trimming were determined from the DNA. The sample has tens of thousands of clones on record, roughly 90% of them singletons. 3% to 4% of the sample is held by the ten biggest clonotypes.

The TCR sequence derives from a woman between 18 and 30 years old in good health and CMV-seropositive. Sequences were obtained from PBMCs. The V and J genes are TRBV19 and TRBJ2-1, and TRBD1 aligns with 7 junction nucleotides. The CDR3 in this case is CASSGLTQGKSYNEQFF. The nucleotides are TGTGCCAGTAGTGGTCTGACACAGGGGAAATCCTACAATGAGCAGTTCTTC.